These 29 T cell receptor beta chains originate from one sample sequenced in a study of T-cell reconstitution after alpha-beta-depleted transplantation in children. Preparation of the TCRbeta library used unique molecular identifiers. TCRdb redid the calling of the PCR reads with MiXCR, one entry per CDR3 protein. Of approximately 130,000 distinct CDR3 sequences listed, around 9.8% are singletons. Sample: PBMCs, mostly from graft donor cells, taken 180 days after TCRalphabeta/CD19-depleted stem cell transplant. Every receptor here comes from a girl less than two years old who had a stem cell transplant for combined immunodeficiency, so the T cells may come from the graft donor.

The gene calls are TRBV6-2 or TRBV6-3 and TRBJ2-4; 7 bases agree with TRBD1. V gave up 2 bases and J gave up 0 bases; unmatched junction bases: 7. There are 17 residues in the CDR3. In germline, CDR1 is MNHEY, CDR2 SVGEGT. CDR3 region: CASSYLTGPLAKNIQYF. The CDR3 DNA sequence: TGTGCCAGCAGTTACCTGACAGGGCCGCTAGCCAAAAACATTCAGTACTTC.

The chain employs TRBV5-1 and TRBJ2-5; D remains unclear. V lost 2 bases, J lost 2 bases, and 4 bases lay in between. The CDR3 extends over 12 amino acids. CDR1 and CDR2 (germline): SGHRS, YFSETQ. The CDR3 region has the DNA TGCGCCAGCAGCTTTAGGCAAGAGACCCAGTACTTC. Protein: CASSFRQETQYF.

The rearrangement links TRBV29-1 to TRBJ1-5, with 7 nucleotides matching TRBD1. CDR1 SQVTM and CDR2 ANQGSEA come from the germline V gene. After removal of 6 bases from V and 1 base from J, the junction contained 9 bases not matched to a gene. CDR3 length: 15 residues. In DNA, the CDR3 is TGCAGCGTAACAGGGGTCGTTAGAAGCAATCAGCCCCAGCATTTT. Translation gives CSVTGVVRSNQPQHF.

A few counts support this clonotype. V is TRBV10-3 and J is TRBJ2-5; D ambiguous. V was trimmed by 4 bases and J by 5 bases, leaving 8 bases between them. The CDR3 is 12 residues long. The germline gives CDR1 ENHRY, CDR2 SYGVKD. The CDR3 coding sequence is TGTGCCATCAGTGGCGGCGCTGAGACCCAGTACTTC. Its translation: CAISGGAETQYF.

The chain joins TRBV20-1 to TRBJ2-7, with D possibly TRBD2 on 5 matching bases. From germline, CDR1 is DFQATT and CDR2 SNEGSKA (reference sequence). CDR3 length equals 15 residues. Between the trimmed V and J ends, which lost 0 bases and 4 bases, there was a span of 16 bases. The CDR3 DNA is TGCAGTGCTAGAGATGAGTCAGCAGGACTGTACGAGCAGTACTTC. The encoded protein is CSARDESAGLYEQYF.

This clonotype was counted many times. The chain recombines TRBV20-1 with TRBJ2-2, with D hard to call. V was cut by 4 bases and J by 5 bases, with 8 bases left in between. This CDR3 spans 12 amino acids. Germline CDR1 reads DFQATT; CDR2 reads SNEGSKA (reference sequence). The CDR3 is CSAIEQTGELFF. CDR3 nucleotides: TGCAGTGCTATCGAACAAACCGGGGAGCTGTTTTTT.

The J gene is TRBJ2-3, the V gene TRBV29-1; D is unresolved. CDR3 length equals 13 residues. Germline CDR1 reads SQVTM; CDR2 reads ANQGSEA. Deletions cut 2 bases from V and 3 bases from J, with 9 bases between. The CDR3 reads CSVERRPTDTQYF. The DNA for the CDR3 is TGCAGCGTTGAAAGAAGGCCGACAGATACGCAGTATTTT.

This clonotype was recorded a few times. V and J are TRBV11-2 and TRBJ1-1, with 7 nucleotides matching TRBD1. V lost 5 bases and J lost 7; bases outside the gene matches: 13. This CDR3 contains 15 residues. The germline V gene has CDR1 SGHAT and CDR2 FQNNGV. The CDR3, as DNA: TGTGCCAGCAGCCCTAGAGGGGCGGGGACAGATGAAGCTTTCTTT. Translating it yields CASSPRGAGTDEAFF.

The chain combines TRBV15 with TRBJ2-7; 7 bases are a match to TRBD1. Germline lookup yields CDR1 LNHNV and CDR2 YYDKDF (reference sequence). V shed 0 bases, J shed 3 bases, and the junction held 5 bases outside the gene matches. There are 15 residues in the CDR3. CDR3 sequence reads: CATSRDPTGSYEQYF. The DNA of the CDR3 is TGTGCCACCAGCAGAGACCCGACAGGGAGCTACGAGCAGTACTTC. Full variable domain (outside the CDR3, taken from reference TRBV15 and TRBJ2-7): DAMVIQNPRYQVTQFGKPVTLSCSQTLNHNVMYWYQQKSSQAPKLLFHYYDKDFNNEADTPDNFQSRRPNTSFCFLDIRSPGLGDTAMYLCATSRDPTGSYEQYFGPGTRLTVT.

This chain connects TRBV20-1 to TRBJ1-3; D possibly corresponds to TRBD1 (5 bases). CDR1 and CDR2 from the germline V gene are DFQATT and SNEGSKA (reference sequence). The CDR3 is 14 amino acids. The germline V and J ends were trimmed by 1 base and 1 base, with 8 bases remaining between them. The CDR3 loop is CSARVSGSGNTIYF. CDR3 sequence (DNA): TGCAGTGCTAGAGTATCAGGGTCTGGAAACACCATATATTTT.

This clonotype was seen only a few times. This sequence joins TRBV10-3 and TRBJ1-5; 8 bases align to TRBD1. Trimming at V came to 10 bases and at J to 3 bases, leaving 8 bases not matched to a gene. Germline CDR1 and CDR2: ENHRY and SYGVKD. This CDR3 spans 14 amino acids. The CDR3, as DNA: TGTGCCACACAGCGACAGGGGCTCAATCAGCCCCAGCATTTT. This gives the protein CATQRQGLNQPQHF.

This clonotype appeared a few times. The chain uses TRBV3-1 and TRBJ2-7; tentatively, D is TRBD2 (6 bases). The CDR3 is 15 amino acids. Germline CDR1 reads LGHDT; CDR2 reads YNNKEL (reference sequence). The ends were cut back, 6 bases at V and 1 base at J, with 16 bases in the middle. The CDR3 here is CASSPGLSPSYEQYF. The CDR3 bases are TGTGCCAGCAGTCCGGGACTCTCACCATCCTACGAGCAGTACTTC.

CDR3 sequence (DNA): TGCGCCAGCAGCTTGGGGGGAATCACAGATACGCAGTATTTT. Its translation is CASSLGGITDTQYF. The chain employs TRBV5-1 and TRBJ2-3; D not certain. V was clipped by 0 bases and J by 2 bases, with 7 bases between them. Germline CDR1 is SGHRS and CDR2 is YFSETQ. The CDR3 has 14 residues.

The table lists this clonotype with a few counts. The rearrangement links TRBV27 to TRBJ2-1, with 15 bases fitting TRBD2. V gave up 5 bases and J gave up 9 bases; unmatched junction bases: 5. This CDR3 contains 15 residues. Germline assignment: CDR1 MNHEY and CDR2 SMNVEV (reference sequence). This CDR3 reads CASSAGTSGRSEQFF. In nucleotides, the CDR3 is TGTGCCAGCAGTGCCGGGACTAGCGGGAGGAGTGAGCAGTTCTTC.

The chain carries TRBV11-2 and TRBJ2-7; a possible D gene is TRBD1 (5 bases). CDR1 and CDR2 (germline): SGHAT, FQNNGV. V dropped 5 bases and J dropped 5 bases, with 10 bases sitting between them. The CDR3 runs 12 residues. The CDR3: CASSVDNHEQYF. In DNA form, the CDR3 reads TGTGCCAGCAGCGTGGACAACCACGAGCAGTACTTC.

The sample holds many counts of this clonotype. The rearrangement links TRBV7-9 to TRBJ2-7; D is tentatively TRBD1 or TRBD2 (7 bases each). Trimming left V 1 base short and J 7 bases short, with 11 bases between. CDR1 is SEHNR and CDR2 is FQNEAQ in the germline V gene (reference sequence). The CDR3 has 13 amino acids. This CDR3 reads CASSLVQGGEQYF. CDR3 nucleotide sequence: TGTGCCAGCAGCTTAGTGCAGGGGGGGGAGCAGTACTTC.

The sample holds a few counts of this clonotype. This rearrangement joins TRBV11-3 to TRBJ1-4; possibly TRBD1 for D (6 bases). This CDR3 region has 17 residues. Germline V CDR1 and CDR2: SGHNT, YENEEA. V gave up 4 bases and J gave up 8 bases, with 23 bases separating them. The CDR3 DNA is TGTGCCAGCAGCTCAGCAGTCGGGGGCGGAAGGCGAGAAAAACTGTTTTTT. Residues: CASSSAVGGGRREKLFF.

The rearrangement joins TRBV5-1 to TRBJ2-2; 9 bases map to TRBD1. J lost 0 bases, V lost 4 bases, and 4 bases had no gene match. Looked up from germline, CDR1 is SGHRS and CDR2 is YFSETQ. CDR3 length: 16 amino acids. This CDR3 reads CASSLYRGPNTGELFF. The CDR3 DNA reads TGCGCCAGCAGCCTTTACAGGGGGCCGAACACCGGGGAGCTGTTTTTT. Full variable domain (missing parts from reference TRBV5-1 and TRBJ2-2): KAGVTQTPRYLIKTRGQQVTLSCSPISGHRSVSWYQQTPGQGLQFLFEYFSETQRNKGNFPGRFSGRQFSNSRSEMNVSTLELGDSALYLCASSLYRGPNTGELFFGEGSRLTVL.

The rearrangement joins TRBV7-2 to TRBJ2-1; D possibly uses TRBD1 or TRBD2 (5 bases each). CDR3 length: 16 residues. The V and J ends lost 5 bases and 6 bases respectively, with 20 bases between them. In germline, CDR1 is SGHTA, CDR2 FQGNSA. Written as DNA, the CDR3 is TGTGCCAGCAGCCCAGTGGGGCTAGCACGACTCAATGAGCAGTTCTTC. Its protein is CASSPVGLARLNEQFF.

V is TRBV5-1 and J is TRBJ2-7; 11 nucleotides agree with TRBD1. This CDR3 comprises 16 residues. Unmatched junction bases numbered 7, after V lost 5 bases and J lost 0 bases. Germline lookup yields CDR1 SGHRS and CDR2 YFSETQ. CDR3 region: CASRFGTGGSSYEQYF. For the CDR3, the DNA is TGCGCCAGCAGATTCGGGACAGGGGGGAGCTCCTACGAGCAGTACTTC.

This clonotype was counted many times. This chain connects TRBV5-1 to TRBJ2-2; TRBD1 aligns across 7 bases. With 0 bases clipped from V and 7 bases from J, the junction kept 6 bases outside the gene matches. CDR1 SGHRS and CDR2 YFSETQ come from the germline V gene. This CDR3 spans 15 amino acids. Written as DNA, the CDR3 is TGCGCCAGCAGCTTGGGGACAGGCTTTGACGGGGAGCTGTTTTTT. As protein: CASSLGTGFDGELFF.

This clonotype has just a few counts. CDR3 sequence (DNA): TGCAGTGCTAAAAGACAAAGCGCAGCGGGAGGAGCTTTCTTT. This encodes CSAKRQSAAGGAFF. The chain recombines TRBV20-1 with TRBJ1-1; D is unresolved. The germline gives CDR1 DFQATT, CDR2 SNEGSKA (reference sequence). This CDR3 has 14 residues. V was cut by 4 bases and J by 10 bases, with 22 bases left in between.

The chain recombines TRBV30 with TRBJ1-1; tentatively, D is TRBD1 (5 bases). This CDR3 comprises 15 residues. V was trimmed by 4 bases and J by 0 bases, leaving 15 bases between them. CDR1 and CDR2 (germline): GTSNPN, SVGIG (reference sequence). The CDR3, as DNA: TGTGCCTGGAACTTAGGGGACGGCATGAACACTGAAGCTTTCTTT. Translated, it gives CAWNLGDGMNTEAFF. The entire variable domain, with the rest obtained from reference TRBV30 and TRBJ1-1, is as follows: SQTIHQWPATLVQPVGSPLSLECTVEGTSNPNLYWYRQAAGRGLQLLFYSVGIGQISSEVPQNLSASRPQDRQFILSSKKLLLSDSGFYLCAWNLGDGMNTEAFFGQGTRLTVV.

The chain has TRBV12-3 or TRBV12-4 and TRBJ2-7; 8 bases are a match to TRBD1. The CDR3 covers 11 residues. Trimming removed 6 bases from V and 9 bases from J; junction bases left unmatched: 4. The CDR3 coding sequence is TGTGCCAGCAGCGAGACAGGGGTGCAGTACTTC. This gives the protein CASSETGVQYF.

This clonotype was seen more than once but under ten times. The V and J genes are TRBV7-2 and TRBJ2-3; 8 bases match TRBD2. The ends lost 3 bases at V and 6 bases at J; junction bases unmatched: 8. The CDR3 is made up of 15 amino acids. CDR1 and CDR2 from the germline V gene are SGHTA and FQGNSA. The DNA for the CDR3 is TGTGCCAGCAGCTTCGAGGGACTAGGTGCGGATACGCAGTATTTT. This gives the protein CASSFEGLGADTQYF.

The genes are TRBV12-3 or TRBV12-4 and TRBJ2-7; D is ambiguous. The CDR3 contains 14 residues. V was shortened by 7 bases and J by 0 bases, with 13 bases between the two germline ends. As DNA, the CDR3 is TGTGCCAGCACCTTGGGTCGTTCCTCCTACGAGCAGTACTTC. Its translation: CASTLGRSSYEQYF.

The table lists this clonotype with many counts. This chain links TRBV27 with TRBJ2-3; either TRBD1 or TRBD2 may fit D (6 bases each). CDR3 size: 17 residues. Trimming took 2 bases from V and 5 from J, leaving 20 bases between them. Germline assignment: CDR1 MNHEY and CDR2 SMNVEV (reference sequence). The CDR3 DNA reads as TGTGCCAGCAGTTTAACGATAGGGGGTCAGGGAGGAGATACGCAGTATTTT. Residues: CASSLTIGGQGGDTQYF.

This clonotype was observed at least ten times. The CDR3 DNA reads as TGTGCCAGCAGCCGCGGACAGGGGGGCTATGGCTACACCTTC. The encoded protein is CASSRGQGGYGYTF. V and J are TRBV7-6 and TRBJ1-2, with 10 positions matching TRBD1. Germline trimming cut 5 bases from V and 4 bases from J; bases unmatched to any gene: 4. Looked up from germline, CDR1 is SGHVS and CDR2 is FNYEAQ. The CDR3 sequence is 14 residues long. The full variable domain, in which reference TRBV7-6 and TRBJ1-2 provide the parts outside the CDR3, is GAGVSQSPRYKVTKRGQDVALRCDPISGHVSLYWYRQALGQGPEFLTYFNYEAQQDKSGLPNDRFSAERPEGSISTLTIQRTEQRDSAMYRCASSRGQGGYGYTFGSGTRLTVV.

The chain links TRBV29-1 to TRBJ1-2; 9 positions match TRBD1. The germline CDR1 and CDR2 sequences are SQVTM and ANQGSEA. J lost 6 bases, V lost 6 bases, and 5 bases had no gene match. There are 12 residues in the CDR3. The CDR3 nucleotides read TGCAGCGTCCTACAGGGGGCGCATGGCTACACCTTC. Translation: CSVLQGAHGYTF.